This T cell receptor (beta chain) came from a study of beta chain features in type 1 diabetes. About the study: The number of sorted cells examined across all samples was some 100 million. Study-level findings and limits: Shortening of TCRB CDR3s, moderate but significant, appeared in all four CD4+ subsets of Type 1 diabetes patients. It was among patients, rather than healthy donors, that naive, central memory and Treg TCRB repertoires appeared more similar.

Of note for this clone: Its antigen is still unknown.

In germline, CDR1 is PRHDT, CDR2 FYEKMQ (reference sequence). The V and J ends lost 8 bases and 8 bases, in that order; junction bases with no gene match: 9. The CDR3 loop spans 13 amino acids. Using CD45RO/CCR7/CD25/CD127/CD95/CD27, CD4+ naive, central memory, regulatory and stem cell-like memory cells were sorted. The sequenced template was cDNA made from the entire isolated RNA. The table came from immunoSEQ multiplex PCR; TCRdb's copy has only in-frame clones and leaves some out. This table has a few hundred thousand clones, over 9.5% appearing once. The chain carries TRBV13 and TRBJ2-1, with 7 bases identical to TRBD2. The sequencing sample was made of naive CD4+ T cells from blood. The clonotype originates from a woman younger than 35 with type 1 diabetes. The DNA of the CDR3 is TGTGCCAGCGGGGGTGGGGGGGTCGATGAGCAGTTCTTC. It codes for CASGGGGVDEQFF.